Listed below are T cell receptor beta chains from one sample, sequenced in a study of post-analysis software for immune sequencing data. A single record per CDR3 protein comes from TCRdb applying MiXCR to the PCR reads. Of 170,000 or so distinct CDR3 sequences in the sample, about 32% were seen once. The sample taken for sequencing was blood. These receptors came from a girl aged 5 to 17 with multiple sclerosis. CDR3s include the opening cysteine and the closing phenylalanine or tryptophan. Each record gives: CDR3 DNA, CDR3 protein, clone size, D gene, J gene, V gene. D genes are given only for firm matches. Not all rows give a size; the values are once, few, many and, for expanded clones, a class.

CDR3 DNA: TGCGCCAGCAGCTTGGTGCCAGGGGCCAACACCGGGGAGCGGTTTTTT
CDR3 protein: CASSLVPGANTGERFF
clone size: .
D gene: .
J gene: TRBJ2-2
V gene: TRBV5-1

CDR3 DNA: TGCGCCAGCAGCCCGGGGGGCAGGGGCCACGAGCAGTACTTC
CDR3 protein: CASSPGGRGHEQYF
clone size: .
D gene: .
J gene: TRBJ2-7
V gene: TRBV5-1

CDR3 DNA: TGCAGTGCCCGTCACAATGAGCAGTTCTTC
CDR3 protein: CSARHNEQFF
clone size: many
D gene: .
J gene: TRBJ2-1
V gene: TRBV20-1

CDR3 DNA: TGCGCCAGCAGCTTGGAGCGGGAAAAACTGTTTTTT
CDR3 protein: CASSLEREKLFF
clone size: few
D gene: .
J gene: TRBJ1-4
V gene: TRBV5-1

CDR3 DNA: TGTGCCAGCAGTTACGAGGGAGAAGTTGGCCACACCTTC
CDR3 protein: CASSYEGEVGHTF
clone size: .
D gene: .
J gene: TRBJ1-2
V gene: TRBV6-5

CDR3 DNA: TGTGCCAGCAGTTTAGAATCACAGTTCTTC
CDR3 protein: CASSLESQFF
clone size: many
D gene: .
J gene: TRBJ2-1
V gene: TRBV12-3/TRBV12-4

CDR3 DNA: TGCAGTGCTAGAGGGGGGCCCCGCTTTATGCATGAGCAGTTCTTC
CDR3 protein: CSARGGPRFMHEQFF
clone size: .
D gene: .
J gene: TRBJ2-1
V gene: TRBV20-1

CDR3 DNA: TGCAGTGCTAGCACCGGGTTGGCAGAGACCCAGTACTTC
CDR3 protein: CSASTGLAETQYF
clone size: .
D gene: .
J gene: TRBJ2-5
V gene: TRBV20-1

CDR3 DNA: TGTGCCAGCAGTTCGCCGGACAGGGGGGGCAAAAACATTCAGTACTTC
CDR3 protein: CASSSPDRGGKNIQYF
clone size: .
D gene: TRBD1
J gene: TRBJ2-4
V gene: TRBV28

CDR3 DNA: TGTGCCAGCAGCCAAGATGTGGGGGAACGGCAGCCCCAGCATTTT
CDR3 protein: CASSQDVGERQPQHF
clone size: .
D gene: .
J gene: TRBJ1-5
V gene: TRBV3-1

CDR3 DNA: TGTGCCAGCAGCCAGCAGCAGGGGGCCGGGGAGCTGTTTTTT
CDR3 protein: CASSQQQGAGELFF
clone size: .
D gene: TRBD1
J gene: TRBJ2-2
V gene: TRBV14

CDR3 DNA: TGTGCCAGCAGCCTCCGGTGGGGAGACAATGAGCAGTTCTTC
CDR3 protein: CASSLRWGDNEQFF
clone size: many
D gene: .
J gene: TRBJ2-1
V gene: TRBV11-2

CDR3 DNA: TGTGCCACCAGCAACATTGGTAGTTCCTACGAGCAGTACTTC
CDR3 protein: CATSNIGSSYEQYF
clone size: many
D gene: .
J gene: TRBJ2-7
V gene: TRBV15

CDR3 DNA: TGTGCCAGCAGTGAGGTACAGGAAGAGACCCAGTACTTC
CDR3 protein: CASSEVQEETQYF
clone size: many
D gene: .
J gene: TRBJ2-5
V gene: TRBV6-1

CDR3 DNA: TGTGCCAGCAGTTTTAATAATCAGCCCCAGCATTTT
CDR3 protein: CASSFNNQPQHF
clone size: few
D gene: .
J gene: TRBJ1-5
V gene: TRBV12-3/TRBV12-4

CDR3 DNA: TGTGCCAACACAGGGGGGACTAACTACGGCTACACCTTC
CDR3 protein: CANTGGTNYGYTF
clone size: .
D gene: TRBD1
J gene: TRBJ1-2
V gene: TRBV2

CDR3 DNA: TGTGCCAGCAGCTTATGGGACTCGAACACCGGGGAGCTGTTTTTT
CDR3 protein: CASSLWDSNTGELFF
clone size: few
D gene: .
J gene: TRBJ2-2
V gene: TRBV7-8

CDR3 DNA: TGTGCCAGCAGTGAATTTGCGACCAGGGGTTACAAAAACATTCAGTACTTC
CDR3 protein: CASSEFATRGYKNIQYF
clone size: .
D gene: .
J gene: TRBJ2-4
V gene: TRBV6-1

CDR3 DNA: TGTGCCTGGAGTGTAAGAATGTTGTGGGACACTGAAGCTTTCTTT
CDR3 protein: CAWSVRMLWDTEAFF
clone size: .
D gene: .
J gene: TRBJ1-1
V gene: TRBV30

CDR3 DNA: TGCGCCAGCAGCCCGGGACACGTGGAGAACACCGGGGAGCTGTTTTTT
CDR3 protein: CASSPGHVENTGELFF
clone size: .
D gene: .
J gene: TRBJ2-2
V gene: TRBV5-1

CDR3 DNA: TGTGCCAGCAGCAGGGGACTAGCGGGAGAGTACGAGCAGTACTTC
CDR3 protein: CASSRGLAGEYEQYF
clone size: many
D gene: TRBD2
J gene: TRBJ2-7
V gene: TRBV7-9

CDR3 DNA: TGTGCCAGCTCACCACCGGGGACGCGCACAGATACGCAGTATTTT
CDR3 protein: CASSPPGTRTDTQYF
clone size: .
D gene: .
J gene: TRBJ2-3
V gene: TRBV18

CDR3 DNA: TGCAGTGCCCCCGCTTGGGGGGGCGGTGACGAGCAGTACTTC
CDR3 protein: CSAPAWGGGDEQYF
clone size: many
D gene: .
J gene: TRBJ2-7
V gene: TRBV20-1

CDR3 DNA: TGTGCCAGCAGCGGGCAGGGACGACACAATCAGCCCCAGCATTTT
CDR3 protein: CASSGQGRHNQPQHF
clone size: .
D gene: .
J gene: TRBJ1-5
V gene: TRBV5-6

CDR3 DNA: TGTGCCAGCAGCCCGCTTGACGGATCCTACAATGAGCAGTTCTTC
CDR3 protein: CASSPLDGSYNEQFF
clone size: .
D gene: .
J gene: TRBJ2-1
V gene: TRBV4-2

CDR3 DNA: TGTGCCAGCAGTTCGGGGGGCACCACGAATACGCAGTATTTT
CDR3 protein: CASSSGGTTNTQYF
clone size: once
D gene: .
J gene: TRBJ2-3
V gene: TRBV28

CDR3 DNA: TGCAGCTTTGTAGCGGGAGGGGGGGAGACCCAGTACTTC
CDR3 protein: CSFVAGGGETQYF
clone size: .
D gene: TRBD2
J gene: TRBJ2-5
V gene: TRBV29-1

CDR3 DNA: TGCGCCAGCAGCCCGGACCCCGGAGATTCCTACGAGCAGTACTTC
CDR3 protein: CASSPDPGDSYEQYF
clone size: many
D gene: .
J gene: TRBJ2-7
V gene: TRBV5-1

CDR3 DNA: TGTGCCAGCAGTCACCGGACTAGCGGGAGTGCAGATACGCAGTATTTT
CDR3 protein: CASSHRTSGSADTQYF
clone size: many
D gene: TRBD2
J gene: TRBJ2-3
V gene: TRBV12-3/TRBV12-4

CDR3 DNA: TGTGCCACCAGCAGGAGACAGGGGAATAATTCACCCCTCCACTTT
CDR3 protein: CATSRRQGNNSPLHF
clone size: .
D gene: TRBD1
J gene: TRBJ1-6
V gene: TRBV15

CDR3 DNA: TGCAGCGTCCAAACAGGGGGCCGAACTGAAGCTTTCTTT
CDR3 protein: CSVQTGGRTEAFF
clone size: few
D gene: TRBD1
J gene: TRBJ1-1
V gene: TRBV29-1